These 27 T cell receptor beta chains originate from one sample sequenced in a study of cytomegalovirus exposure and HLA in healthy donors. PCR employed 60 Vbeta and 13 Jbeta primers. Using immunoSEQ multiplex PCR, the repertoire was profiled, and TCRdb retains in-frame clones only, with some absent. The sample holds under 85,000 clones, roughly 79% seen once. Sequencing was performed on PBMCs. These receptors all stem from a woman in her forties in good health and CMV-seropositive.

The CDR3 DNA sequence: TGTGCCACCAGCAGAGCGGCGGGGAGCTACAATGAGCAGTTCTTC. Translation gives CATSRAAGSYNEQFF. The V call is TRBV15, the J call TRBJ2-1; tentatively, D is TRBD2 (6 bases). Trimming took off 1 base at V and 3 bases at J, with 10 bases between the two ends. CDR3 length: 15 amino acids. Per the germline V gene, CDR1 is LNHNV and CDR2 is YYDKDF (reference sequence).

This clone was seen a handful of times. The chain is built from TRBV5-1 and TRBJ1-2, with D possibly TRBD1 on 6 matching bases. This CDR3 region has 14 residues. Germline values: CDR1 SGHRS, CDR2 YFSETQ. The ends were cut back, 4 bases at V and 4 bases at J, with 14 bases in the middle. The CDR3, as DNA: TGCGCCAGCAGCCTCAACCCAGGGGTCTATGGCTACACCTTC. Translation: CASSLNPGVYGYTF.

There are a few counts of this clone. The rearrangement joins TRBV28 to TRBJ1-5; TRBD1 matches at 7 bases. The CDR3 length is 16 residues. Trimming removed 2 bases from V and 2 bases from J; junction bases left unmatched: 6. Germline V gene data show CDR1 as MDHEN and CDR2 as SYDVKM. As DNA, the CDR3 is TGTGCCAGCAGTTTACCGACAGGGTTGGGCAATCAGCCCCAGCATTTT. Translating it yields CASSLPTGLGNQPQHF. Looking up the rest from reference TRBV28 and TRBJ1-5 gives the full variable domain: DVKVTQSSRYLVKRTGEKVFLECVQDMDHENMFWYRQDPGLGLRLIYFSYDVKMKEKGDIPEGYSVSREKKERFSLILESASTNQTSMYLCASSLPTGLGNQPQHFGDGTRLSIL.

J is TRBJ2-5 and V is TRBV2; the match to TRBD1 covers 10 bases. Germline CDR1 is SNHLY and CDR2 is FYNNEI. The V and J ends lost 6 bases and 10 bases, in that order; junction bases with no gene match: 8. The CDR3 is made up of 13 amino acids. CDR3 amino acids: CASRVTGGGLQYF. CDR3 DNA: TGTGCCAGCAGGGTGACAGGGGGCGGGCTCCAGTACTTC.

This clone was recorded once. This chain links TRBV30 with TRBJ1-3, with 7 bases matching TRBD1. The V segment lost 1 base and the J segment 4 bases; nucleotides outside the gene matches: 7. The CDR3 is 15 amino acids. The germline V gene has CDR1 GTSNPN and CDR2 SVGIG (reference sequence). CDR3 in amino acids: CAWSGLGTDGNTIYF. DNA for the CDR3: TGTGCCTGGAGTGGGTTAGGGACAGACGGAAACACCATATATTTT. Using reference TRBV30 and TRBJ1-3 for the parts outside the CDR3, the full variable domain is SQTIHQWPATLVQPVGSPLSLECTVEGTSNPNLYWYRQAAGRGLQLLFYSVGIGQISSEVPQNLSASRPQDRQFILSSKKLLLSDSGFYLCAWSGLGTDGNTIYFGEGSWLTVV.

This clone has a handful of counts. The gene calls are TRBV29-1 and TRBJ2-7; 11 bases agree with TRBD2. The CDR3 extends over 13 amino acids. V dropped 4 bases and J dropped 6; count of bases not matched to a gene: 5. Per germline, CDR1 SQVTM and CDR2 ANQGSEA. CDR3 DNA: TGCAGCGTTGCCCTCGGGACTAGCGGCGAGCAGTACTTC. It translates to CSVALGTSGEQYF.

The chain recombines TRBV6-5 with TRBJ1-1, with D tentatively TRBD1 (5 bases). CDR3 length equals 15 residues. V lost 1 base and J lost 0, with 9 bases in between. Germline V CDR1 and CDR2: MNHEY, SVGAGI. In DNA, the CDR3 is TGTGCCAGCAGTTACTTTACAGGCCTGAACACTGAAGCTTTCTTT. It translates to CASSYFTGLNTEAFF.

This chain uses TRBV19 with TRBJ1-2, with TRBD1 identical over 7 bases. This CDR3 contains 16 residues. Germline V gene sequence: CDR1 LNHDA, CDR2 SQIVND (reference sequence). V was pared by 0 bases and J by 7 bases, with 11 bases of the junction left unmatched. This CDR3 reads CASSIDRRGQVSGYTF. CDR3 nucleotide sequence: TGTGCCAGTAGTATAGACCGTCGTGGACAGGTCTCTGGCTACACCTTC.

The CDR3 bases are TGTGCCAGCAGTTTAAAGGGGACAAACAGGTATCCCTCTGGAAACACCATATATTTT. It is translated as CASSLKGTNRYPSGNTIYF. V gene TRBV27 combines with J gene TRBJ1-3; TRBD1 might be the D (6 bases). Germline CDR1 and CDR2: MNHEY and SMNVEV (reference sequence). V lost 2 bases and J lost 0, with 20 bases in between. This CDR3 has 19 amino acids.

This clone was observed a single time. This chain uses TRBV7-9 with TRBJ1-2; D might be TRBD1 (5 bases). Trimming shortened V by 5 bases and J by 8 bases, and 15 bases separated the two germline ends. The length of the CDR3 is 13 residues. Germline-derived CDR1 and CDR2 are SEHNR and FQNEAQ (reference sequence). CDR3 residues: CASSAGGSGGYTF. CDR3 bases: TGTGCCAGCAGCGCGGGGGGGTCGGGGGGCTACACCTTC.

The rearrangement joins TRBV9 to TRBJ2-1, with TRBD1 matching over 8 bases. Germline V CDR1 and CDR2: SGDLS, YYNGEE. After removal of 0 bases from V and 9 bases from J, the junction contained 11 bases not matched to a gene. The CDR3 is 16 residues long. This CDR3 reads CASSVARSRGQFEQFF. CDR3 bases: TGTGCCAGCAGCGTAGCTCGGAGCAGGGGGCAATTTGAGCAGTTCTTC.

The chain uses TRBV30 and TRBJ1-5; 8 bases align to TRBD1. V lost 1 base, J lost 2 bases, and 4 bases stayed unmatched. This CDR3 has 15 residues. Germline CDR1 reads GTSNPN; CDR2 reads SVGIG (reference sequence). CDR3 nucleotide sequence: TGTGCCTGGAGTGGGCCGGGACAGGGCAATCAGCCCCAGCATTTT. Amino acids: CAWSGPGQGNQPQHF.

This clone was seen a handful of times. J is TRBJ2-7 and V is TRBV7-9; TRBD2 matches at 8 bases. The V gene's germline CDR1 is SEHNR and CDR2 FQNEAQ (reference sequence). This CDR3 is built from 16 residues. V dropped 5 bases and J dropped 3; count of bases not matched to a gene: 12. The CDR3 loop reads CASSRLIAGRNYEQYF. The DNA for the CDR3 is TGTGCCAGCAGCCGACTCATAGCGGGGAGGAACTACGAGCAGTACTTC. Drawing the rest from reference TRBV7-9 and TRBJ2-7, the complete variable domain is DTGVSQNPRHKITKRGQNVTFRCDPISEHNRLYWYRQTLGQGPEFLTYFQNEAQLEKSRLLSDRFSAERPKGSFSTLEIQRTEQGDSAMYLCASSRLIAGRNYEQYFGPGTRLTVT.

V is TRBV7-8 and J is TRBJ1-2; 9 bases map to TRBD1. Trimming removed 5 bases from V and 8 bases from J; junction bases left unmatched: 12. Germline V gene lookup returns CDR1 SGHVS and CDR2 FQNEAQ. This CDR3 has 15 amino acids. The CDR3 bases are TGTGCCAGCAGCCCGTCTCCGGACAGGGGATCCGGCTACACCTTC. As protein: CASSPSPDRGSGYTF.

The genes are TRBV30 and TRBJ1-4; a weak D match, TRBD1 (6 bases). Per the germline V gene, CDR1 is GTSNPN and CDR2 is SVGIG (reference sequence). The V gene lost 2 bases and the J gene lost 5 bases, with 9 bases spanning the gap. CDR3 size: 13 residues. The CDR3 sequence is CAWSKQGNEKLFF. Written as DNA, the CDR3 is TGTGCCTGGAGTAAACAGGGAAATGAAAAACTGTTTTTT.

V gene TRBV2 combines with J gene TRBJ1-5, with D possibly matching TRBD1 (6 bases). Trimming pared 2 bases from V and 4 bases from J, leaving 9 bases between. The germline V gene has CDR1 SNHLY and CDR2 FYNNEI. The CDR3 loop spans 14 amino acids. In nucleotides, the CDR3 is TGTGCCAGCAGTGAAAGGGACAAAAATCAGCCCCAGCATTTT. It codes for CASSERDKNQPQHF.

The rearrangement uses TRBV2 and TRBJ2-6; 8 bases line up with TRBD1. Germline CDR1 reads SNHLY; CDR2 reads FYNNEI. V shed 4 bases and J 0 bases; nucleotides not matched to a gene: 2. The CDR3 covers 16 residues. This CDR3 is CASSGTGSSGANVLTF. In DNA, the CDR3 is TGTGCCAGCAGTGGGACAGGGAGCTCTGGGGCCAACGTCCTGACTTTC. Using reference TRBV2 and TRBJ2-6 for the parts outside the CDR3, the full variable domain is EPEVTQTPSHQVTQMGQEVILRCVPISNHLYFYWYRQILGQKVEFLVSFYNNEISEKSEIFDDQFSVERPDGSNFTLKIRSTKLEDSAMYFCASSGTGSSGANVLTFGAGSRLTVL.

The chain couples TRBV2 to TRBJ2-1, with 15 bases that match TRBD2. CDR3 length: 19 amino acids. Losses at the gene ends were 5 bases for V and 7 bases for J; bases not matched to a gene: 15. In germline, CDR1 is SNHLY, CDR2 FYNNEI. CDR3 coding DNA: TGTGCCAGCAGTAACACCGGACTAGCGGGAGGGCTTCAGGGGAATGAGCAGTTCTTC. Translating gives CASSNTGLAGGLQGNEQFF.

V gene TRBV2 combines with J gene TRBJ1-3; 10 bases agree with TRBD1. The germline V gene has CDR1 SNHLY and CDR2 FYNNEI. V lost 4 bases to trimming and J lost 1 base; unmatched junction nucleotides: 4. This CDR3 has 16 amino acids. The CDR3 protein is CASSVRTGGSGNTIYF. CDR3 DNA sequence: TGTGCCAGCAGTGTACGGACAGGGGGTTCTGGAAACACCATATATTTT.

The gene calls are TRBV5-6 and TRBJ2-1, with 7 bases matching TRBD2. Germline CDR1 and CDR2: SGHDT and YYEEEE. The CDR3 has 15 residues. J lost 0 bases, V lost 5 bases, and 5 bases had no gene match. CDR3 nucleotide sequence: TGTGCCAGCAGACCAACTAGCGACTCCTACAATGAGCAGTTCTTC. Its translation is CASRPTSDSYNEQFF. Full variable domain (outside the CDR3, taken from reference TRBV5-6 and TRBJ2-1): DAGVTQSPTHLIKTRGQQVTLRCSPKSGHDTVSWYQQALGQGPQFIFQYYEEEERQRGNFPDRFSGHQFPNYSSELNVNALLLGDSALYLCASRPTSDSYNEQFFGPGTRLTVL.

The chain couples TRBV6-5 to TRBJ2-7; D possibly corresponds to TRBD1 (5 bases). The germline V and J ends were trimmed by 2 bases and 1 base, with 15 bases remaining between them. Germline CDR1 reads MNHEY; CDR2 reads SVGAGI. This CDR3 region has 16 residues. The CDR3 spells CASSYISAGPSYEQYF. The CDR3 DNA reads TGTGCCAGCAGTTACATTTCCGCAGGGCCATCCTACGAGCAGTACTTC.

The rearrangement links TRBV6-1 to TRBJ1-1; maybe TRBD1 (5 bases). The CDR3 has 14 residues. The V gene's germline CDR1 is MNHNS and CDR2 SASEGT. V was pared by 6 bases and J by 1 base, with 12 bases between. The CDR3 bases are TGTGCCAGCAGCCCGTTAGGACAGAACACTGAAGCTTTCTTT. Translated: CASSPLGQNTEAFF.

The CDR3 region has the DNA TGTGCCAGCAGCGGTATCGACAGGGGCGAGCAGTACTTC. This codes for CASSGIDRGEQYF. This chain connects TRBV7-2 to TRBJ2-7; 8 bases line up with TRBD1. The CDR3 contains 13 residues. Per the germline V gene, CDR1 is SGHTA and CDR2 is FQGNSA. V was pared by 5 bases and J by 6 bases, with 6 bases of the junction left unmatched.

The table lists this clone with a count of one. This chain's CDR3 is CASSQARSVNYGYTF. The CDR3 DNA reads as TGCGCCAGCAGCCAAGCCCGGTCTGTAAACTATGGCTACACCTTC. V gene TRBV4-1 combines with J gene TRBJ1-2; D uncertain. The CDR3 covers 15 residues. Trimming pared 1 base from V and 2 bases from J, leaving 11 bases between. Germline loops: CDR1 MGHRA, CDR2 YSYEKL.

This rearrangement joins TRBV5-1 to TRBJ2-7; TRBD1 agrees at 9 bases. V gave up 3 bases and J gave up 3 bases; unmatched junction bases: 7. From germline, CDR1 is SGHRS and CDR2 YFSETQ. The CDR3 length is 15 residues. The CDR3 spells CASSWTGTGYYEQYF. The CDR3 DNA follows: TGCGCCAGCAGCTGGACCGGGACAGGGTACTACGAGCAGTACTTC.

This chain links TRBV11-3 with TRBJ2-1; 8 bases match TRBD2. The CDR3 is 16 amino acids. V shed 5 bases and J 5 bases; nucleotides not matched to a gene: 11. CDR1 is SGHNT, CDR2 YENEEA, per germline. The CDR3 DNA reads as TGTGCCAGCAGCCCGGGGGGGCGGGGGAGGAACAATGAGCAGTTCTTC. This codes for CASSPGGRGRNNEQFF.

This chain joins TRBV5-4 and TRBJ1-2; 7 nucleotides agree with TRBD1. This CDR3 spans 14 amino acids. Looked up from germline, CDR1 is SGHNT and CDR2 is YYREEE (reference sequence). The V and J ends lost 4 bases and 2 bases, in that order; junction bases with no gene match: 5. CDR3 sequence (DNA): TGTGCCAGCAGCCCGGGACAGACCAACTATGGCTACACCTTC. It specifies CASSPGQTNYGYTF.